One and the same sample provided the 4 T cell receptor beta chains below, sequenced in a study of blood T cell repertoires in COVID-19. Some clones are missing from TCRdb's copy, which holds only in-frame ones; the method was immunoSEQ multiplex PCR. Here the sample spans approximately 360,000 clones, roughly 90% being singletons. Sequenced: peripheral blood. The source is a man aged 35 to 55 with acute or convalescent COVID-19.

The gene calls are TRBV3-1 (or the pseudogene TRBV3-2) and TRBJ1-1; TRBD1 aligns across 9 bases. Germline trimming cut 4 bases from V and 8 bases from J; bases unmatched to any gene: 2. CDR3 size: 12 residues. The germline V gene has CDR1 LGHDT and CDR2 YNNKEL (reference sequence). The chain's CDR3 is CASSPGTGEAFF. Here the CDR3 DNA reads TGTGCCAGCAGCCCGGGGACAGGGGAAGCTTTCTTT.

This chain uses TRBV6-5 with TRBJ2-2; maybe TRBD1 (6 bases). V was cut by 6 bases and J by 5 bases, with 16 bases left in between. Germline V CDR1 and CDR2: MNHEY, SVGAGI. This CDR3 comprises 15 residues. CDR3 DNA sequence: TGTGCCAGCAGATCCGACAGGCATTGGACCGGGGAGCTGTTTTTT. Encoded protein: CASRSDRHWTGELFF.

This rearrangement joins TRBV5-6 to TRBJ1-4; TRBD1 aligns across 10 bases. Germline CDR1 is SGHDT and CDR2 is YYEEEE. CDR3 size: 14 residues. V lost 2 bases, J lost 8 bases, and 3 bases stayed unmatched. In DNA form, the CDR3 reads TGTGCCAGCAGCTTTGACAGGGGGCTGGAAAAACTGTTTTTT. This codes for CASSFDRGLEKLFF.

This chain links TRBV27 with TRBJ1-5; unclear D gene. V was trimmed by 8 bases and J by 4 bases, leaving 18 bases between them. The germline V gene encodes CDR1 MNHEY and CDR2 SMNVEV (reference sequence). This CDR3 has 15 residues. As DNA, the CDR3 is TGTGCCAGCCTACCCGAGGGAGGGTTTAATCAGCCCCAGCATTTT. Its protein product is CASLPEGGFNQPQHF.